The rows below give T cell receptor beta chains drawn from one sample of a study of blood T cells in healthy people across ages. Each CDR3 protein gets one entry after TCRdb re-called the 5' RACE reads with MiXCR. Of roughly 720,000 distinct CDR3 sequences listed, 53% are singletons. Input material: blood. The receptors were sampled from a man older than 75 in good health. Both conserved end residues are part of each CDR3. D genes are given only for firm matches. Clone size appears in some rows only: once, few, many, or a class for an expanded clone.

>NA|NA|TRBV20-1|TRBJ2-7|15
TGCAGTGCCATGGAAAGGGCCCGTAGCTCCTACGAGCAGTACTTC
CSAMERARSSYEQYF
>NA|NA|TRBV3-1|TRBJ1-1|14
TGTGCCAGCAGCCAGGCGGGGGGCACTACTGAAGCTTTCTTT
CASSQAGGTTEAFF
>NA|NA|TRBV7-2|TRBJ2-4|12
TGTGCCAGCAGCTTATTATGGAATGAGCAGTACTTC
CASSLLWNEQYF
>NA|NA|TRBV25-1|TRBJ2-1|16
TGTGCCAGCACTCCCTTGATGGGGAACTCCTACAATGAGCAGTTCTTC
CASTPLMGNSYNEQFF
>NA|NA|TRBV28|TRBJ2-7|14
TGTGCCAGCAGTTTAGGACGGATGTCCTACGAGCAGTACTTC
CASSLGRMSYEQYF
>few|NA|TRBV27|TRBJ1-2|14
TGTGCCAGCTTCCCCCCCCTAACCGGCTATGGCTACACCTTC
CASFPPLTGYGYTF
>few|NA|TRBV6-2/TRBV6-3|TRBJ1-4|15
TGTGCCAGCAGGCCAGGGGACGCAACTAATGAAAAACTGTTTTTT
CASRPGDATNEKLFF
>few|TRBD2|TRBV4-1|TRBJ2-7|15
TGCGCCAGCAGCCTTCGACTAGCGGGAGGTGACGAGCAGTACTTC
CASSLRLAGGDEQYF
>NA|NA|TRBV27|TRBJ2-1|19
TGTGCCAGTAAGGGGGCCGCCCCCAGCGGGAGTGGGTCCTACAATGAGCAGTTCTTC
CASKGAAPSGSGSYNEQFF
>NA|NA|TRBV12-3/TRBV12-4|TRBJ2-7|12
TGTGCCAGCGGCTCCTACTCAGGGGAGCAGTACTTC
CASGSYSGEQYF
>NA|NA|TRBV10-2|TRBJ1-4|13
TGCGCCAGCAGTGGGACCTCTAATGAAAAACTGTTTTTT
CASSGTSNEKLFF
>NA|TRBD1|TRBV7-7|TRBJ2-5|14
TGTGCCAGCAGCTCGGACAGGGGCGCGGAGACCCAGTACTTC
CASSSDRGAETQYF
>NA|NA|TRBV4-1|TRBJ1-4|15
TGCGCCAGCAGCCTCCGGGTGGCAACTAATGAAAAACTGTTTTTT
CASSLRVATNEKLFF
>NA|TRBD1|TRBV5-5|TRBJ2-7|15
TGTGCCAGCAGCCTCCGGACAGGGGAGGGACACGAGCAGTACTTC
CASSLRTGEGHEQYF
>few|TRBD2|TRBV3-1|TRBJ2-7|15
TGTGCCAGCAGTGAAGGGAGCGGGAGTGGGTACGAGCAGTACTTC
CASSEGSGSGYEQYF
>NA|TRBD1|TRBV7-2|TRBJ2-1|15
TGTGCCAACAGCCGCGACAGGGTATCCTACAATGAGCAGTTCTTC
CANSRDRVSYNEQFF
>few|NA|TRBV29-1|TRBJ1-2|15
TGCAGCGTCCCCCTGGGGTACAGGCATAACTATGGCTACACCTTC
CSVPLGYRHNYGYTF
>NA|NA|TRBV7-2|TRBJ1-2|15
TGTGCCAGCAGCTGGGGGATCCAGAGTCACTATGGCTACACCTTC
CASSWGIQSHYGYTF
>NA|TRBD2|TRBV12-3/TRBV12-4|TRBJ2-1|14
TGTGCCGGCAAAACGCTAGCGGGCAACAATGAGCAGTTCTTC
CAGKTLAGNNEQFF
>NA|TRBD1|TRBV7-9|TRBJ2-3|14
TGTGCCAGCTCCCGGGCAGGGGGAACAGATACGCAGTATTTT
CASSRAGGTDTQYF
>few|NA|TRBV28|TRBJ2-1|13
TGTGCCAGCAGCGATGGGGATGGGAATGAGCAGTTCTTC
CASSDGDGNEQFF
>NA|NA|TRBV3-1|TRBJ1-5|14
TGTGCCAGCAGCCAAGGGGGGACTAATCAGCCCCAGCATTTT
CASSQGGTNQPQHF
>NA|TRBD2|TRBV11-2|TRBJ2-1|16
TGTGCCAGCAGCTTACTAGCGGGAGGGTTCGGAGATGAGCAGTTCTTC
CASSLLAGGFGDEQFF
>few|NA|TRBV5-4|TRBJ2-3|15
TGTGCCAGCAGCTTTGGGGGGCAAAGCACAGATACGCAGTATTTT
CASSFGGQSTDTQYF
>many|TRBD2|TRBV20-1|TRBJ2-1|15
TGCAGTGCTAGAGATCCTAGCGGGGGGGGGAATGAGCAGTTCTTC
CSARDPSGGGNEQFF
>NA|NA|TRBV28|TRBJ1-6|14
TGTGCCAGCAGTGTATCTTACTATAATTCACCCCTCCACTTT
CASSVSYYNSPLHF
>NA|NA|TRBV11-2|TRBJ2-2|16
TGTGCCAGCAGCTCCCGCCCCGGGACATTTACCGGGGAGCTGTTTTTT
CASSSRPGTFTGELFF
>few|TRBD1|TRBV5-1|TRBJ2-7|14
TGCGCCAGCACCCCCTCAGGGGGCAGTTTCGAGCAGTACTTC
CASTPSGGSFEQYF
>NA|NA|TRBV12-3/TRBV12-4|TRBJ2-3|13
TGTGTCAGCAGAGGGGGGAGAGGAAGATACGCGTATTTT
CVSRGGRGRYAYF
>NA|NA|TRBV18|TRBJ2-1|15
TGTGCCAGCTCACCAGTACAGAACTCCTACAATGAGCAGTTCTTC
CASSPVQNSYNEQFF
>NA|NA|TRBV25-1|TRBJ2-7|15
TGTGCCAGCAGTGAGTACTCGGGATCCACGGGCGAGCAGTACTTC
CASSEYSGSTGEQYF
>NA|TRBD1|TRBV10-2|TRBJ1-2|13
TGCGCCAGCAGTGAGACAGGGGATCACGGCTACACCTTC
CASSETGDHGYTF
>NA|NA|TRBV29-1|TRBJ2-1|14
TGCAGCCTTCGGGGGACCCTATTCTACAATGAGCAGTTCTTC
CSLRGTLFYNEQFF
>few|NA|TRBV29-1|TRBJ2-1|15
TGCAGCGCCAGGTCCCCTCAAGGGCGGCAGTATGAGCAGTTCTTC
CSARSPQGRQYEQFF
>NA|NA|TRBV12-3/TRBV12-4|TRBJ2-1|15
TGTGCCAGCCGGAACTGGGGGGATTCGGGCAATGAGCAGTTCTTC
CASRNWGDSGNEQFF
>NA|NA|TRBV11-3|TRBJ2-1|15
TGTGCCAGCAGCTTTCGAGGGGGAGCCTACAATGAGCAGTTCTTC
CASSFRGGAYNEQFF
>NA|NA|TRBV18|TRBJ2-3|13
TGTGCCAGCTCACCAGGGGCGTCAGATACGCAGTATTTT
CASSPGASDTQYF
>NA|NA|TRBV5-1|TRBJ2-3|16
TGCGCCAGCAGCCCCAATGCACTCGGGGGCACAGATACGCAGTATTTT
CASSPNALGGTDTQYF
>NA|NA|TRBV29-1|TRBJ2-7|13
TGCAGCGTTGGTACAGGGCTACGGGACGAGCAGTACTTC
CSVGTGLRDEQYF
>NA|NA|TRBV6-5|TRBJ2-1|15
TGTGCCAGCAGTGTGGGCCCGGGGGCCTACAATGAGCAGTTCTTC
CASSVGPGAYNEQFF
>few|NA|TRBV6-5|TRBJ2-3|15
TGTGCCAGCTGCCGCGTAGGACTATGCACAGATACGCAGTATTTT
CASCRVGLCTDTQYF
>NA|NA|TRBV14|TRBJ1-3|16
TGTGCCAGCAGCCCCCCCCGGACACCTAACGGAAACACCATATATTTT
CASSPPRTPNGNTIYF
>NA|TRBD2|TRBV7-9|TRBJ2-7|17
TGTGCCAGCAGTTTGCCGAAGCGGGAGAGGAGCTCCTACGAGCAGTACTTC
CASSLPKRERSSYEQYF
>NA|TRBD1|TRBV2|TRBJ2-4|14
TGTGCCAGCAGTGACCAGGGGGCGACGAACATTCAGTACTTC
CASSDQGATNIQYF
>NA|TRBD2|TRBV4-1|TRBJ2-5|15
TGCGCCAGCAGCCAAGTGGGACTAGCGGTTGAGACCCAGTACTTC
CASSQVGLAVETQYF
>few|TRBD2|TRBV20-1|TRBJ2-1|16
TGCAGTGCCCAGGGACTAGCGGGGGCCTCCTACAATGAGCAGTTCTTC
CSAQGLAGASYNEQFF